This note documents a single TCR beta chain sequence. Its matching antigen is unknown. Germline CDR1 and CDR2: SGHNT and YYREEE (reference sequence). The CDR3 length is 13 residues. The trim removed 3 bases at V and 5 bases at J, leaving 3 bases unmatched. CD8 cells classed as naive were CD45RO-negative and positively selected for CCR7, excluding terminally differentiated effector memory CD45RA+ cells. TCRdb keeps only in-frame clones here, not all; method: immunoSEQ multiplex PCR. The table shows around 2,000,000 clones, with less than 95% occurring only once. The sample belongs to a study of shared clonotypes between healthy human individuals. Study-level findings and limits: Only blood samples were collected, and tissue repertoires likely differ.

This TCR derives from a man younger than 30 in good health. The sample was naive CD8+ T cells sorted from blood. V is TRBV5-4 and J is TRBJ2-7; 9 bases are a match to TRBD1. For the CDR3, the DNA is TGTGCCAGCAGCTCGGACAGGGGACACGAGCAGTACTTC. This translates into CASSSDRGHEQYF.